This TCR beta chain was sequenced in a study of blood T cell repertoires in COVID-19. For the study at large: Both acute and convalescent COVID-19 samples were obtained from the United States, Italy and Spain. T cells, B-cell-depleted T cells, or PBMCs supplied cDNA or gDNA.

Per the study methods: The authors estimated nucleated cell counts from reference gene primer amplification. Method: immunoSEQ multiplex PCR; TCRdb's copy keeps in-frame clones and lacks some. That table gives V, J and clone size, and the DNA gave D and trimming. Here the sample spans tens of thousands of clones, 78% being singletons. Sequencing was carried out using peripheral blood. The sequence came from a human donor in a cohort sampled during active COVID-19.

The CDR3 sequence: CASSLGSDGYTF. The CDR3, as DNA: TGTGCCAGCAGCTTAGGTTCCGATGGCTACACCTTC. The V and J genes are TRBV13 and TRBJ1-2, with no clear D. The CDR3 loop spans 12 amino acids. V gave up 0 bases and J gave up 6 bases, with 5 bases separating them. CDR1 is PRHDT and CDR2 is FYEKMQ in the germline V gene (reference sequence).